Each of the 11 T cell receptor beta chains below was sequenced from the same sample in a study of human thymus T cells. Thymus specimens were resections from corrective heart surgery. TCRdb's table, derived via immunoSEQ multiplex PCR, lists solely in-frame clones and lacks some. The sample shows more than 70,000 clones, about 96% of them seen only once. The specimen was thymus tissue. All receptors derive from a boy younger than two with a congenital heart defect but otherwise immunologically healthy.

The chain uses TRBV25-1 and TRBJ1-5; no clear D gene. Germline V gene data show CDR1 as MGHDK and CDR2 as SYGVNS. CDR3 length equals 14 residues. V was shortened by 2 bases and J by 4 bases, with 9 bases between the two germline ends. CDR3: CASSERQLNQPQHF. CDR3 nucleotide sequence: TGTGCCAGCAGTGAACGGCAGCTGAATCAGCCCCAGCATTTT.

The chain combines TRBV23-1 with TRBJ2-5; D is perhaps TRBD2 (5 bases). TRBV23-1 is placed among ORFs of uncertain function. V shed 0 bases and J shed 3 bases, with 20 bases lying between them. The CDR3 covers 18 residues. The CDR3 nucleotides read TGCGCCAGCAGTCAATCCCGGGAATGTGGGAGCCGGGAAGAGACCCAGTACTTC. Translation: CASSQSRECGSREETQYF.

This clone was found once. The chain joins TRBV15 to TRBJ2-5; D is uncertain. From germline, CDR1 is LNHNV and CDR2 YYDKDF (reference sequence). With 3 bases removed from V and 2 bases from J, the gap between germline ends came to 13 bases. This CDR3 is built from 15 residues. CDR3 DNA: TGTGCCACCAGCAGGGAGAGACGGTTTCAAGAGACCCAGTACTTC. Translated, it gives CATSRERRFQETQYF.

V gene TRBV6-5 combines with J gene TRBJ1-2, with D perhaps matching TRBD1 (5 bases). CDR3 length: 15 residues. The germline gives CDR1 MNHEY, CDR2 SVGAGI. The V end lost 6 bases, the J end lost 8 bases, and 22 bases lay between the germline ends. The CDR3 DNA reads TGTGCCAGCAGGGACCGAACAGGACGGGTTATAGGCTACACCTTC. It yields the protein CASRDRTGRVIGYTF.

This clone appeared a single time. The chain is built from TRBV28 and TRBJ2-7; 7 bases agree with TRBD1. CDR1 is MDHEN, CDR2 SYDVKM, per germline. This CDR3 spans 16 amino acids. The junction had 10 bases not matched to a gene; V was cut back by 5 bases and J by 0 bases. The CDR3 DNA is TGTGCCAGCAGTCCCCATCCCCGGGACAGCTCCTACGAGCAGTACTTC. Its protein is CASSPHPRDSSYEQYF.

DNA for the CDR3: TGTGCCAGCAGTCCTGCACATGAGACAGCCTACGAGCAGTACTTC. Amino acid sequence: CASSPAHETAYEQYF. This chain uses TRBV28 with TRBJ2-7, with TRBD1 as a possible D gene (5 bases). Trimming stripped 5 bases from V and 2 bases from J, with 16 bases between. There are 15 residues in the CDR3. CDR1 is MDHEN and CDR2 is SYDVKM in the germline V gene.

The V call is TRBV7-8, the J call TRBJ2-7; TRBD2 aligns across 11 bases. CDR3 length equals 17 residues. V gave up 5 bases and J gave up 6 bases; unmatched junction bases: 15. Per the germline V gene, CDR1 is SGHVS and CDR2 is FQNEAQ. CDR3 in DNA: TGTGCCAGCAGCCCCCCCTGGAGTAGCGGGAGGGCGGGCGAGCAGTACTTC. Amino acid sequence: CASSPPWSSGRAGEQYF.

The chain combines TRBV6-1 with TRBJ1-2, with 9 bases identical to TRBD1. Germline CDR1 is MNHNS and CDR2 is SASEGT. The CDR3 consists of 15 residues. Trimming cost V 5 bases and J 2 bases; bases outside gene matches: 6. CDR3 in amino acids: CASSQTGTGNYGYTF. The CDR3 nucleotides are TGTGCCAGCAGTCAAACCGGGACAGGGAACTATGGCTACACCTTC.

The chain's CDR3 is CASSEKRGGELFF. CDR3 nucleotides: TGTGCCAGCAGTGAAAAAAGGGGAGGGGAGCTGTTTTTT. The chain links TRBV2 to TRBJ2-2; weak D call: TRBD1 (5 bases). CDR3 length: 13 amino acids. Germline values: CDR1 SNHLY, CDR2 FYNNEI. The V and J ends lost 2 bases and 8 bases respectively, with 9 bases between them. The full variable domain, rest sourced from reference TRBV2 and TRBJ2-2, is EPEVTQTPSHQVTQMGQEVILRCVPISNHLYFYWYRQILGQKVEFLVSFYNNEISEKSEIFDDQFSVERPDGSNFTLKIRSTKLEDSAMYFCASSEKRGGELFFGEGSRLTVL.

V gene TRBV14 combines with J gene TRBJ2-3, with TRBD2 as a possible D gene (6 bases). Per germline, CDR1 SGHDN and CDR2 FVKESK. This CDR3 region has 15 residues. V lost 2 bases to trimming and J lost 2 bases, with 11 bases between them. CDR3 in DNA: TGTGCCAGCAGCCAAACTAGCCGGCACACAGATACGCAGTATTTT. Its protein is CASSQTSRHTDTQYF.

The chain couples TRBV5-1 to TRBJ1-6, with 10 bases lining up with TRBD1. The junction had 16 bases not matched to a gene; V was cut back by 4 bases and J by 9 bases. The CDR3 spans 18 residues. CDR1 and CDR2 (germline): SGHRS, YFSETQ. The DNA of the CDR3 is TGCGCCAGCAGCCTAGCGGGACAGGGGTGGTTAATTCGTTCACCCCTCCACTTT. Amino acid sequence: CASSLAGQGWLIRSPLHF.